The 5 T cell receptor beta chains below were found in one sample sequenced in a study of human T cells and chemical hapten exposure. Time point indicated: patch test 2, 6 weeks after DPC sensitization. Documented treatment: therapeutic diphenylcyclopropenone sensitization with weekly scalp DPC. One entry per CDR3 protein, called by TCRdb with MiXCR from the RACE reads. This sample has some 100,000 distinct CDR3 sequences, with approximately 9.3% found just once. Sample: whole blood, taken in connection with sensitization to the hapten diphenylcyclopropenone (DPC). The receptor source for this set is a woman aged 40 to 50 with alopecia areata. Some clones in this sample may be carry-over from other donors' samples.

This clonotype was seen many times. The J gene is TRBJ2-7, the V gene TRBV12-2; TRBD2 is the table's D call, not checked against the DNA. TRBV12-2 is a recognized pseudogene. The CDR3 runs 16 residues. DNA of the CDR3: TGTGCAAGTCGCCCGACTTATAGCGGGAGGGCTGTCAGACGGTACTTC. Protein product: CASRPTYSGRAVRRYF.

This clonotype was seen ten or more times. The rearrangement links TRBV29-1 to TRBJ1-5, with a tentative D call TRBD1 (5 bases). The CDR3 sequence is 11 residues long. Germline lookup yields CDR1 SQVTM and CDR2 ANQGSEA. V lost 0 bases, J lost 11 bases, and 8 bases lay in between. For the CDR3, the DNA is TGCAGCGTTGAAGAGCGGGGGGCCCAGCATTTT. It translates to CSVEERGAQHF. The full variable domain, completed using reference TRBV29-1 and TRBJ1-5, is SAVISQKPSRDICQRGTSLTIQCQVDSQVTMMFWYRQQPGQSLTLIATANQGSEATYESGFVIDKFPISRPNLTFSTLTVSNMSPEDSSIYLCSVEERGAQHFGDGTRLSIL.

This clonotype was observed a handful of times. CDR3 in DNA: TGTGCCAGCGGGGGGGACTACGAGCAGTACTTC. Its protein is CASGGDYEQYF. The chain employs TRBV2 and TRBJ2-7; 7 bases match TRBD2. Germline V gene lookup returns CDR1 SNHLY and CDR2 FYNNEI. V dropped 8 bases and J dropped 3; count of bases not matched to a gene: 1. The CDR3 extends over 11 amino acids.

This clonotype was seen repeatedly, ten times or more. The chain recombines TRBV7-9 with TRBJ1-1, with D possibly matching TRBD1 (6 bases). This CDR3 spans 14 amino acids. V lost 5 bases to trimming and J lost 0 bases, with 10 bases between them. Germline lookup yields CDR1 SEHNR and CDR2 FQNEAQ (reference sequence). As DNA, the CDR3 is TGTGCCAGCAGCAAGGGACAAGTGAACACTGAAGCTTTCTTT. Residues: CASSKGQVNTEAFF.

The chain recombines TRBV12-3 or TRBV12-4 with TRBJ2-7; either TRBD1 or TRBD2 may supply D (5 bases each). This CDR3 is built from 14 residues. Trimming removed 5 bases from V and 0 bases from J, with 11 bases in between. The CDR3 DNA reads TGTGCCAGCAGTCCGGGACCGAACTCCTACGAGCAGTACTTC. The encoded protein is CASSPGPNSYEQYF.